Following are 25 T cell receptor beta chains from one sample sequenced in a study of blood T cells in healthy people across ages. For the second PCR, which ran for roughly 6 to 12 cycles, a sample-barcoded 5' primer and a J-beta primer mix were used. TCRdb called the 5' RACE reads again in MiXCR, with one record for every CDR3 protein. The sample includes about 760,000 distinct CDR3 sequences, roughly 50% of them seen just once. The specimen sequenced was blood. These receptors came from a man aged 40-49 years in good health.

J is TRBJ1-2 and V is TRBV9; D gene uncertain. This CDR3 has 12 amino acids. V was clipped by 0 bases and J by 12 bases, with 12 bases between them. CDR1 and CDR2 from the germline V gene are SGDLS and YYNGEE. In nucleotides, the CDR3 is TGTGCCAGCAGCGTAGATGCGGCTGGAAACACCTTC. Protein product: CASSVDAAGNTF.

V usage is TRBV5-1 and J usage is TRBJ1-2; maybe TRBD1 (5 bases). This CDR3 is built from 16 residues. V was shortened by 8 bases and J by 4 bases, with 24 bases between the two germline ends. Germline V gives CDR1 SGHRS, CDR2 YFSETQ. The CDR3 protein is CASMQGLSADVYGYTF. In DNA, the CDR3 is TGCGCCAGTATGCAGGGTCTCTCGGCGGATGTCTATGGCTACACCTTC. The complete variable domain, with remaining parts taken from reference TRBV5-1 and TRBJ1-2, reads KAGVTQTPRYLIKTRGQQVTLSCSPISGHRSVSWYQQTPGQGLQFLFEYFSETQRNKGNFPGRFSGRQFSNSRSEMNVSTLELGDSALYLCASMQGLSADVYGYTFGSGTRLTVV.

V is TRBV29-1 and J is TRBJ2-1; weak D call: TRBD1 (6 bases). Trimming shortened V by 4 bases and J by 6 bases, and 16 bases separated the two germline ends. The CDR3 loop spans 14 amino acids. The V gene's germline CDR1 is SQVTM and CDR2 ANQGSEA. This CDR3 is CSVVSLGALNEQFF. CDR3 DNA sequence: TGCAGCGTTGTCTCTCTGGGGGCCCTCAATGAGCAGTTCTTC.

The rearrangement links TRBV6-2 or TRBV6-3 to TRBJ2-1; D remains ambiguous. This CDR3 comprises 13 residues. Germline V gene lookup returns CDR1 MNHEY and CDR2 SVGEGT. Trimming shortened V by 6 bases and J by 1 base, and 7 bases separated the two germline ends. The chain's CDR3 is CASSPRSYNEQFF. CDR3 DNA sequence: TGTGCCAGCAGCCCAAGGTCCTACAATGAGCAGTTCTTC.

The table lists this clonotype with a count of one. The chain is built from TRBV10-3 and TRBJ1-2; D unresolved. The germline CDR1 and CDR2 sequences are ENHRY and SYGVKD. This CDR3 is built from 14 residues. The ends were cut back, 3 bases at V and 8 bases at J, with 16 bases in the middle. CDR3 nucleotides: TGTGCCATCAGTGATAGGTTGGTGCGGGAAGGCTACACCTTC. It specifies CAISDRLVREGYTF.

The chain recombines TRBV20-1 with TRBJ1-6, with 8 nucleotides matching TRBD1. The CDR3 is 13 amino acids. Germline V gives CDR1 DFQATT, CDR2 SNEGSKA (reference sequence). Germline trimming cut 6 bases from V and 9 bases from J; bases unmatched to any gene: 7. The CDR3 sequence: CSAWTGFISPLHF. CDR3 in DNA: TGCAGTGCCTGGACAGGGTTTATTTCACCCCTCCACTTT.

Only a few counts were recorded for this clonotype. The chain carries TRBV9 and TRBJ2-4; D is tentatively TRBD1 or TRBD2 (5 bases each). V lost 3 bases and J lost 1, with 17 bases in between. The germline CDR1 and CDR2 sequences are SGDLS and YYNGEE. The CDR3 length is 17 residues. CDR3 DNA: TGTGCCAGCAGCGAGAACCCCGGGACGGGCGCCAAAAACATTCAGTACTTC. Translated, it gives CASSENPGTGAKNIQYF.

This chain joins TRBV6-5 and TRBJ2-1, with 9 bases lining up with TRBD1. This CDR3 comprises 18 residues. V lost 3 bases and J lost 9; bases outside the gene matches: 18. Germline CDR1 MNHEY, CDR2 SVGAGI. CDR3 coding DNA: TGTGCCAGCAGTTATTACAGAATCTCCGGGACAGGGTTCATTGAGCAGTTCTTC. It specifies CASSYYRISGTGFIEQFF.

This chain joins TRBV4-1 and TRBJ1-6; D uncertain. The CDR3 spans 15 residues. Per the germline V gene, CDR1 is MGHRA and CDR2 is YSYEKL. Trimming pared 9 bases from V and 5 bases from J, leaving 17 bases between. CDR3 nucleotides: TGCGCCAGTAATGGGATCACCGTTGATAATTCACCCCTCCACTTT. Translated: CASNGITVDNSPLHF.

This clonotype has only a few counts. This chain uses TRBV7-2 with TRBJ2-3; 7 bases are a match to TRBD1. V lost 7 bases to trimming and J lost 2 bases; unmatched junction nucleotides: 6. The CDR3 is 14 amino acids. Germline V gene sequence: CDR1 SGHTA, CDR2 FQGNSA. Here the CDR3 DNA reads TGTGCCAGCAAACCTCAGGGGGTCACAGATACGCAGTATTTT. This codes for CASKPQGVTDTQYF.

The gene calls are TRBV6-5 and TRBJ2-4; the D is unclear. With the DNA end fitting TRBJ2-7 better, the J assignment may be wrong. Germline CDR1 reads MNHEY; CDR2 reads SVGAGI. The CDR3 is 13 residues long. The CDR3 loop is CASSYSQNYEQYF. The CDR3 coding sequence is TGTGCCAGCAGTTACTCACAAAACTACGAGCAGTACTTC.

This clonotype was recorded many times. The chain uses TRBV3-1 and TRBJ2-7; 8 nucleotides align to TRBD2. The CDR3 length is 14 residues. The V segment lost 3 bases and the J segment 6 bases; nucleotides outside the gene matches: 7. Germline CDR1 is LGHDT and CDR2 is YNNKEL (reference sequence). The CDR3 loop is CASSQSPGGTEQYF. The DNA for the CDR3 is TGTGCCAGCAGCCAGTCCCCGGGGGGGACCGAGCAGTACTTC.

This sequence joins TRBV6-4 and TRBJ2-7; a weak D match, TRBD2 (5 bases). Trimming removed 10 bases at V and 2 bases at J, with 18 bases between. Germline CDR1 is MRHNA and CDR2 is SNTAGT. This CDR3 is 14 amino acids long. The CDR3 protein is CAIPQEGTAYEQYF. In DNA, the CDR3 is TGTGCCATCCCCCAAGAGGGAACCGCCTACGAGCAGTACTTC.

For this clonotype: Its ends do not fully match the called genes, so a read error is possible. The chain couples TRBV10-3 to TRBJ2-6; D is perhaps TRBD1 (6 bases). Germline values: CDR1 ENHRY, CDR2 SYGVKD. The CDR3 is 16 amino acids. CDR3 sequence (DNA): TGCGCCATATTGGACAGAAATAGCTCTGGGGCCAACGTCCTGACTTTC. This translates into CAILDRNSSGANVLTF.

V is TRBV24-1 and J is TRBJ2-5; 8 nucleotides match TRBD2. Trimming at V came to 10 bases and at J to 5 bases, leaving 11 bases not matched to a gene. CDR1 KGHDR and CDR2 SFDVKD come from the germline V gene. This CDR3 region has 14 residues. CDR3 region: CATGAGGLTETQYF. The CDR3 DNA reads TGTGCCACAGGTGCGGGGGGCCTTACCGAGACCCAGTACTTC.

The genes are TRBV27 and TRBJ1-5; TRBD1 might be the D (6 bases). Deletions cut 6 bases from V and 4 bases from J, with 10 bases between. Germline-derived CDR1 and CDR2 are MNHEY and SMNVEV (reference sequence). The CDR3 totals 13 residues. As DNA, the CDR3 is TGTGCCAGCAGACAGGGCCCTAATCAGCCCCAGCATTTT. Protein: CASRQGPNQPQHF.

The chain joins TRBV20-1 to TRBJ2-4; D unclear. The germline V and J ends were trimmed by 0 bases and 1 base, with 4 bases remaining between them. From germline, CDR1 is DFQATT and CDR2 SNEGSKA (reference sequence). This CDR3 is built from 13 residues. The CDR3 is CSARDRAKNIQYF. CDR3 coding DNA: TGCAGTGCTAGAGACAGGGCCAAAAACATTCAGTACTTC.

This clonotype has only a few counts. The rearrangement joins TRBV4-1 to TRBJ2-7; 7 bases are shared with TRBD2. The length of the CDR3 is 19 residues. With V trimmed by 0 bases and J by 0 bases, 14 bases remained unmatched. CDR1 is MGHRA and CDR2 is YSYEKL in the germline V gene. CDR3 nucleotide sequence: TGCGCCAGCAGCCAAGAAGGAGGGGAGGGTCGCGGTAGCTCCTACGAGCAGTACTTC. Translation: CASSQEGGEGRGSSYEQYF.

CDR3 sequence reads: CASSPTGRLTSGTDTQYF. The CDR3 DNA follows: TGTGCCAGCAGTCCGACGGGGAGACTGACTAGCGGAACAGATACGCAGTATTTT. This chain uses TRBV7-2 with TRBJ2-3; TRBD2 aligns across 9 bases. CDR3 length: 18 residues. Trimming removed 6 bases from V and 3 bases from J; junction bases left unmatched: 16. CDR1 is SGHTA and CDR2 is FQGNSA in the germline V gene.

The chain couples TRBV9 to TRBJ2-7; 7 bases map to TRBD2. Trimming at V came to 3 bases and at J to 0 bases, leaving 9 bases not matched to a gene. This CDR3 spans 16 amino acids. Germline CDR1 SGDLS, CDR2 YYNGEE. CDR3 sequence reads: CASSGASGSSSYEQYF. The CDR3, as DNA: TGTGCCAGCAGCGGCGCTAGCGGTTCGAGCTCCTACGAGCAGTACTTC.

The rearrangement uses TRBV7-2 and TRBJ2-7; D uncertain. The CDR3 runs 16 residues. The V end was cut by 2 bases, the J end by 3 bases, with 17 bases between. Germline CDR1 is SGHTA and CDR2 is FQGNSA. The CDR3 loop is CASSLLADPQYYEQYF. CDR3 in DNA: TGTGCCAGCAGCTTACTTGCCGACCCTCAATACTACGAGCAGTACTTC.

This clonotype was counted many times. The chain links TRBV5-1 to TRBJ2-5; 15 nucleotides line up with TRBD2. This CDR3 comprises 16 residues. Unmatched junction bases numbered 6, after V lost 4 bases and J lost 5 bases. In germline, CDR1 is SGHRS, CDR2 YFSETQ. CDR3 bases: TGCGCCAGCAGCCCGGGACTAGCGGGGGGTCTGGAGACCCAGTACTTC. This gives the protein CASSPGLAGGLETQYF.

The gene calls are TRBV4-3 and TRBJ1-4; 8 positions agree with TRBD1. The germline CDR1 and CDR2 sequences are LGHNA and YSLEER. The CDR3 has 16 amino acids. Trimming removed 4 bases from V and 8 bases from J; junction bases left unmatched: 12. CDR3 protein: CASSPIPGQVEEKLFF. The CDR3 region has the DNA TGCGCCAGCAGCCCAATTCCGGGACAGGTTGAGGAAAAACTGTTTTTT.

As to this clonotype: Given a much more abundant clone one base away, this may be a read error. The chain employs TRBV7-6 and TRBJ2-5; 7 bases align to TRBD1. This CDR3 region has 14 residues. V was clipped by 6 bases and J by 11 bases; unmatched bases: 15. Per germline, CDR1 SGHVS and CDR2 FNYEAQ. The CDR3 DNA reads as TGTGCCAGCAGTTTACAACAGGGGCGCAATGAGCAGTACTTC. This encodes CASSLQQGRNEQYF.

The rearrangement links TRBV23-1 to TRBJ2-6, with 10 bases lining up with TRBD1. TRBV23-1 is an ORF, with its function uncertain. The length of the CDR3 is 20 residues. The ends lost 2 bases at V and 2 bases at J; junction bases unmatched: 12. CDR3 DNA sequence: TGCGCCAGCAGTCAAAACTCTGGACAGGGGGTAAAAACTGGGGCCAACGTCCTGACTTTC. It encodes CASSQNSGQGVKTGANVLTF.